This TCR beta chain appears in the sequencing data of a study of shared clonotypes between healthy human individuals. Naive-designated CD8 cells lacked CD45RO, were positively enriched for CCR7, and omitted terminally differentiated effector memory CD45RA+ cells. CDR3 length equals 15 residues. V trimming: 4 bases; J trimming: 5 bases; junction bases outside the gene matches: 8. Germline CDR1 MDHEN, CDR2 SYDVKM. Clones were read by immunoSEQ multiplex PCR, and TCRdb kept only the in-frame ones, dropping some. Found here are 2 million to 2.5 million clones, about 93% of them singletons; the top ten hold under 2%.

This clonotype was sampled from a young man in good health. Some clones in this sample may be carry-over from other donors' samples. Sample: naive CD8+ T cells from PBMCs. The chain links TRBV28 to TRBJ1-5; 7 nucleotides agree with TRBD1. The CDR3 DNA is TGTGCCAGCAGTTCCAGGGGGGAGAAATATCAGCCCCAGCATTTT. This sequence encodes CASSSRGEKYQPQHF. The full variable domain, in which reference TRBV28 and TRBJ1-5 provide the parts outside the CDR3, is DVKVTQSSRYLVKRTGEKVFLECVQDMDHENMFWYRQDPGLGLRLIYFSYDVKMKEKGDIPEGYSVSREKKERFSLILESASTNQTSMYLCASSSRGEKYQPQHFGDGTRLSIL.